The clone carrying this T cell receptor (beta chain) has at least ten counts. Its antigen is currently unknown. This sample stems from a study of early T cells in non-severe SARS-CoV-2 infection. About the research overall: The input, bulk RNA from unsorted whole blood, was sequenced, and chains were unpaired.

Unique molecular identifiers were attached to individual cDNA molecules. TCRdb analysed the 5' RACE reads with MiXCR anew, one entry per CDR3 protein. The table lists some 36,000 distinct CDR3 sequences, roughly 6% of them singletons. This CDR3 spans 22 amino acids. Overall study results and limits: The matching step, a VDJdb search, favored anti-spike CD8 responses and missed private and CD4 specificities.

The sequenced material came from whole blood. This chain uses TRBV12-2 with TRBJ2-7; TRBD2, as called in the table, went unchecked against the DNA. TRBV12-2 is noted as a pseudogene. This sequence originates from an adult who was a healthcare worker with PCR-confirmed SARS-CoV-2 infection or an uninfected control (not recorded which). The CDR3 region is CASRLAPGLAGVRRDLIYEQYF. CDR3 in DNA: TGTGCAAGTCGCTTAGCGCCCGGACTAGCGGGAGTTCGGCGCGATTTGATCTACGAGCAGTACTTC.